This is a list of T cell receptor beta chains from one sample in a study of blood T cell repertoires in COVID-19. The protocol was immunoSEQ multiplex PCR, while the TCRdb copy is restricted to in-frame clones and leaves out a portion. The sample records under 250,000 clones, approximately 90% being singletons. The material sequenced was PBMCs or T cells enriched from blood (not recorded which). All receptors come from a man younger than 40 who had recovered from COVID-19. CDR3s include the opening cysteine and the closing phenylalanine or tryptophan. D genes are given only for firm matches. Rows give clone size only sometimes, using once, few, many, or a class for an expanded clone.

v_gene	d_gene	j_gene	abundance	CDR3aa	CDR3nt
TRBV2	NA	TRBJ1-5	NA	CASSELAENQPQHF	TGTGCCAGCAGTGAATTGGCAGAAAATCAGCCCCAGCATTTT
TRBV7-9	NA	TRBJ1-4	NA	CASRALGTNEKLFF	TGTGCCAGCAGGGCCCTAGGTACTAATGAAAAACTGTTTTTT
TRBV15	NA	TRBJ2-3	NA	CATSRDIRGDTQYF	TGTGCCACCAGCAGAGATATCCGAGGAGATACGCAGTATTTT
TRBV27	NA	TRBJ1-1	NA	CASSLFGTMNTEAFF	TGTGCCAGCAGTTTATTTGGGACTATGAACACTGAAGCTTTCTTT
TRBV9	NA	TRBJ1-6	NA	CASSVVGGNSPLHF	TGTGCCAGCAGCGTAGTGGGGGGTAATTCACCCCTCCACTTT
TRBV21-1	NA	TRBJ1-2	NA	CASSFPLENPIYGYTF	TGTGCCAGCAGCTTCCCGCTGGAGAACCCCATCTATGGCTACACCTTC
TRBV4-2	TRBD2	TRBJ2-2	NA	CASSQDRSRGGVTGELFF	TGTGCCAGCAGCCAAGATCGTTCGCGGGGAGGGGTAACCGGGGAGCTGTTTTTT
TRBV28	NA	TRBJ1-5	NA	CASSLGPLSYSNQPQHF	TGTGCCAGCAGTTTGGGCCCGTTATCATATAGCAATCAGCCCCAGCATTTT
TRBV18	NA	TRBJ1-3	NA	CASSPRLGQSSGNTIYF	TGTGCCAGCTCACCGCGACTCGGACAGAGCTCTGGAAACACCATATATTTT
TRBV7-7	TRBD2	TRBJ2-5	NA	CASSLGFGGEETQYF	TGTGCTAGCAGCTTAGGTTTCGGGGGGGAAGAGACCCAGTACTTC
TRBV30	NA	TRBJ1-1	NA	CAWSVRQPVGEAFF	TGTGCCTGGAGTGTACGACAGCCGGTGGGGGAAGCTTTCTTT
TRBV19	NA	TRBJ2-7	once	CATQEGEGSYEQYF	TGTGCCACCCAGGAGGGGGAGGGATCCTACGAGCAGTACTTC
TRBV6-5	NA	TRBJ2-7	once	CASRFEGLGLYEQYF	TGTGCCAGCAGGTTTGAGGGCCTAGGACTCTACGAGCAGTACTTC
TRBV28	NA	TRBJ2-1	NA	CASSPRGDEQFF	TGTGCCAGCAGCCCCAGGGGCGATGAGCAGTTCTTC
TRBV6-5	NA	TRBJ2-3	NA	CASSWNSRTDTQYF	TGTGCCAGCAGTTGGAACAGCCGCACAGATACGCAGTATTTT
TRBV4-2	NA	TRBJ2-2	NA	CASSQEGGTWLGELFF	TGTGCCAGCAGCCAAGAGGGTGGGACTTGGCTGGGGGAGCTGTTTTTT
TRBV2	TRBD2	TRBJ2-1	NA	CASSDKAGGLTHEQFF	TGTGCCAGCAGTGACAAAGCGGGAGGGCTAACCCATGAGCAGTTCTTC
TRBV19	TRBD1	TRBJ2-7	NA	CASSLGQGASYEQYF	TGTGCCAGTAGTCTGGGACAGGGTGCTTCCTACGAGCAGTACTTC
TRBV2	NA	TRBJ1-1	NA	CASRAGTLNTEAFF	TGTGCCAGCAGGGCCGGGACTTTGAACACTGAAGCTTTCTTT
TRBV10-3	NA	TRBJ1-4	NA	CAISESHGVVKLFF	TGTGCCATCAGTGAGTCCCATGGAGTGGTAAAACTGTTTTTT